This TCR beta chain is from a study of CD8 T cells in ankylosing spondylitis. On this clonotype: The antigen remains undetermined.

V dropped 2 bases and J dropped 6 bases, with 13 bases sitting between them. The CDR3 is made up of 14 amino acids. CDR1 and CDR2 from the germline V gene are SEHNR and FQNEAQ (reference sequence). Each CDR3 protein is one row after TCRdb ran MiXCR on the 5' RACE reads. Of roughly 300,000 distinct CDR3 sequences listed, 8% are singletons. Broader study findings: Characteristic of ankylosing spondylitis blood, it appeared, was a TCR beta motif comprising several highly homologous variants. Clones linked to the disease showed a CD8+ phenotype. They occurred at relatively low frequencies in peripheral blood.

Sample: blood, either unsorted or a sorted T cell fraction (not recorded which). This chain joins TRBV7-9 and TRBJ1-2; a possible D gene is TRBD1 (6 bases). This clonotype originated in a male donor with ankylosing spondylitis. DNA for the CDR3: TGTGCCAGCAGCTTATCCGGGGGCGCAAATGGCTACACCTTC. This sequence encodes CASSLSGGANGYTF.